The 16 T cell receptor beta chains given below trace back to one sample, sequenced in a study of blood T cell repertoires in COVID-19. The data were produced by immunoSEQ multiplex PCR, yet TCRdb's version contains in-frame clones alone and is incomplete. The sample has over 120,000 clones, more than 75% seen once. Sequenced input: PBMCs or T cells enriched from blood (not recorded which). These receptors were obtained from a woman aged 50 to 65 who had recovered from COVID-19.

This clone was detected a few times. The J gene is TRBJ2-3, the V gene TRBV11-2; 9 bases align to TRBD2. Germline loops: CDR1 SGHAT, CDR2 FQNNGV. The ends lost 2 bases at V and 5 bases at J; junction bases unmatched: 11. The CDR3 has 17 amino acids. In DNA form, the CDR3 reads TGTGCCAGCAGCTTAAGATGGGGCGGGGGGGCTAGAGATACGCAGTATTTT. As protein: CASSLRWGGGARDTQYF.

This chain joins TRBV3-1 (or the pseudogene TRBV3-2) and TRBJ2-3; 9 bases are shared with TRBD1. V lost 2 bases to trimming and J lost 2 bases; unmatched junction nucleotides: 8. This CDR3 has 17 amino acids. Germline V gene sequence: CDR1 LGHDT, CDR2 YNNKEL (reference sequence). DNA for the CDR3: TGTGCCAGCAGCCAATACCGGGACAGGGTAAACACAGATACGCAGTATTTT. This translates into CASSQYRDRVNTDTQYF.

This chain joins TRBV28 and TRBJ1-1; D might be TRBD1 (5 bases). V was trimmed by 2 bases and J by 11 bases, leaving 9 bases between them. Germline assignment: CDR1 MDHEN and CDR2 SYDVKM. The CDR3 extends over 11 amino acids. The CDR3 DNA reads TGTGCCAGCAGTTTAAGGGGTTTGGCTTTCTTT. Its protein is CASSLRGLAFF.

J is TRBJ1-5 and V is TRBV28, with TRBD1 matching 8 bases. Germline V CDR1 and CDR2: MDHEN, SYDVKM. The V segment lost 9 bases and the J segment 4 bases; nucleotides outside the gene matches: 14. The CDR3 covers 16 residues. This chain's CDR3 is CASFTGGSISNQPQHF. The CDR3 DNA follows: TGTGCCAGTTTCACAGGGGGTTCAATAAGTAATCAGCCCCAGCATTTT.

The chain employs TRBV10-3 and TRBJ2-2; D is possibly TRBD1 (5 bases). Between the trimmed V and J ends, which lost 5 bases and 0 bases, there was a span of 10 bases. CDR3 size: 15 residues. Germline V gene sequence: CDR1 ENHRY, CDR2 SYGVKD. This chain's CDR3 is CAISPQGANTGELFF. CDR3 DNA: TGTGCCATCAGTCCGCAGGGCGCGAACACCGGGGAGCTGTTTTTT.

The rearrangement uses TRBV28 and TRBJ2-7; D is uncertain. The CDR3 runs to 13 residues. Looked up from germline, CDR1 is MDHEN and CDR2 is SYDVKM. V lost 8 bases and J 0 bases, leaving 11 bases between the germline ends. The DNA for the CDR3 is TGTGCCAGCGGGCAGTTGGTCTCCTACGAGCAGTACTTC. It codes for CASGQLVSYEQYF.

V is TRBV2 and J is TRBJ1-1; 10 positions match TRBD1. Per the germline V gene, CDR1 is SNHLY and CDR2 is FYNNEI. This CDR3 has 15 amino acids. The trim removed 6 bases at V and 4 bases at J, leaving 8 bases unmatched. CDR3 sequence (DNA): TGTGCCAGCAGGACCCCGGGACAGGGGTCCACTGAAGCTTTCTTT. Translated, it gives CASRTPGQGSTEAFF.

This clone has just one count. V and J are TRBV7-3 and TRBJ1-1; 7 bases line up with TRBD1. V was clipped by 2 bases and J by 0 bases; unmatched bases: 0. Germline CDR1 and CDR2: SGHTA and FQGTGA. This CDR3 spans 14 amino acids. The CDR3, as DNA: TGTGCCAGCAGCTTAGGGACAGTGAACACTGAAGCTTTCTTT. Translating gives CASSLGTVNTEAFF.

The rearrangement links TRBV7-6 to TRBJ1-2; TRBD1 agrees at 7 bases. CDR1 is SGHVS, CDR2 FNYEAQ, per germline. After removal of 5 bases from V and 3 bases from J, the junction contained 6 bases not matched to a gene. The CDR3 length is 14 residues. The CDR3 coding sequence is TGTGCCAGCAGCAAATCCGGGACAGACTATGGCTACACCTTC. Translated, it gives CASSKSGTDYGYTF.

The chain links TRBV12-3 or TRBV12-4 to TRBJ2-5; 8 bases fit TRBD1. The CDR3 runs 13 residues. The V segment lost 1 base and the J segment 5 bases; nucleotides outside the gene matches: 0. CDR3 sequence (DNA): TGTGCCAGCAGTTTAGGACAGGGGGAGACCCAGTACTTC. The encoded protein is CASSLGQGETQYF.

The CDR3 protein is CASSVLDRPNNEQFF. The CDR3 coding sequence is TGTGCCAGCAGCGTACTGGACAGGCCCAACAATGAGCAGTTCTTC. The genes are TRBV9 and TRBJ2-1, with 7 nucleotides matching TRBD1. From germline, CDR1 is SGDLS and CDR2 YYNGEE. V lost 1 base and J lost 5; bases outside the gene matches: 6. The CDR3 spans 15 residues.

The chain is built from TRBV6-6 and TRBJ2-3; TRBD2 agrees at 12 bases. Germline V gene sequence: CDR1 MNHNY, CDR2 SVGAGI (reference sequence). The trim removed 5 bases at V and 2 bases at J, leaving 8 bases unmatched. The CDR3 is made up of 17 amino acids. Here the CDR3 reads CASSLTSGGGYTDTQYF. As DNA, the CDR3 is TGTGCCAGCAGTCTGACTAGCGGGGGCGGATACACAGATACGCAGTATTTT.

The chain combines TRBV5-4 with TRBJ2-7; 8 nucleotides agree with TRBD1. V was pared by 0 bases and J by 5 bases, with 7 bases of the junction left unmatched. The CDR3 sequence is 15 residues long. Per the germline V gene, CDR1 is SGHNT and CDR2 is YYREEE (reference sequence). Written as DNA, the CDR3 is TGTGCCAGCAGCTTGGCCGATGGCAGGGGGCACGAGCAGTACGTC. It translates to CASSLADGRGHEQYV.

This chain joins TRBV20-1 and TRBJ1-6, with D uncertain. The CDR3 spans 11 residues. Germline assignment: CDR1 DFQATT and CDR2 SNEGSKA (reference sequence). Trimming removed 4 bases from V and 10 bases from J, with 8 bases in between. The DNA for the CDR3 is TGCAGTGCTATCGGTTACTCACCCCTCCACTTT. Encoded protein: CSAIGYSPLHF.

The rearrangement joins TRBV18 to TRBJ2-3, with TRBD1 identical over 9 bases. Trimming removed 3 bases from V and 2 bases from J; junction bases left unmatched: 6. The CDR3 loop spans 16 amino acids. Per the germline V gene, CDR1 is KGHSH and CDR2 is LQKENI. DNA of the CDR3: TGTGCCAGCTCACCCAGGGGACAGGGTCTCACAGATACGCAGTATTTT. This gives the protein CASSPRGQGLTDTQYF.

V gene TRBV2 combines with J gene TRBJ2-2, with D perhaps matching TRBD2 (5 bases). The length of the CDR3 is 11 residues. V dropped 10 bases and J dropped 7 bases, with 10 bases sitting between them. CDR1 and CDR2 from the germline V gene are SNHLY and FYNNEI. The CDR3 is CATREIGELFF. CDR3 bases: TGTGCCACCCGGGAAATCGGGGAGCTGTTTTTT.